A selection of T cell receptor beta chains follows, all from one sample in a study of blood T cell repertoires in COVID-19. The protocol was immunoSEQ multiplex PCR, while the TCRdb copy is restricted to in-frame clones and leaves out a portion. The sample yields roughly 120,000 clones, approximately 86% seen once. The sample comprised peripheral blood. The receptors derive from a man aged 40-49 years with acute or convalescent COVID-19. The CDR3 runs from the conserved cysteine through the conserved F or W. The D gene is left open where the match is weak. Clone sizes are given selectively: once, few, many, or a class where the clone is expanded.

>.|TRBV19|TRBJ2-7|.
TGTGCCAGTACCCCGTCGGGGAGCTCCTACGAGCAGTACTTC
CASTPSGSSYEQYF
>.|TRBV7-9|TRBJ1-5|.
TGTGCCAGCAGCCCCGGCGGCCCCGGGGGTCAGCCCCAGCATTTT
CASSPGGPGGQPQHF
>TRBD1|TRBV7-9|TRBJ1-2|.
TGTGCCAGCAGCTCGACGGACAGGCCTAACTATGGCTACACCTTC
CASSSTDRPNYGYTF
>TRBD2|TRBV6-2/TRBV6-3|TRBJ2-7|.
TGTGCCAGCCGCCACGGGGGGGTACGGGAGCAGTACTTC
CASRHGGVREQYF
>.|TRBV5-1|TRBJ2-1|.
TGCGCCAGCAGCTTAGCGGTTCAACCAGGTTTTTGGAATGAGCAGTTCTTC
CASSLAVQPGFWNEQFF
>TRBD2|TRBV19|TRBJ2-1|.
TGTGCCACTAGGGAACTAGCGGGGGTCAACAATGAGCAGTTCTTC
CATRELAGVNNEQFF
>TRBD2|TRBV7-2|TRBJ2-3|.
TGTGCCAGCAGCGCCACTAGCGGGGGGCCAGATACGCAGTATTTT
CASSATSGGPDTQYF
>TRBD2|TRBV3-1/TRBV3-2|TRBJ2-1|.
TGTGCCAGCAGCCAAGATCCTAGCGGGGGATACAATGAGCAGTTCTTC
CASSQDPSGGYNEQFF
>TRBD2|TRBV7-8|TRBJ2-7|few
TGTGCCAGCAGCTTAGAGACTAGCGGGATCTACGAGCAGTACTTC
CASSLETSGIYEQYF
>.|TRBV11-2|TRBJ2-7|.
TGTGCCAGCAGCTCTTTGAGCGAGCAGTACTTC
CASSSLSEQYF
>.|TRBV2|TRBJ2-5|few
TGTGCCAGCAGAATAGGGGCTACCCAGTACTTC
CASRIGATQYF
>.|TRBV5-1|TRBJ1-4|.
TGCGCCAGCAGCTTGGGGGGACTCGCAACTAATGAAAAACTGTTTTTT
CASSLGGLATNEKLFF
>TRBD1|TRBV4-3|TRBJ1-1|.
TGCGCCAGCAGCCAAGTACAGGGGCACACTGAAGCTTTCTTT
CASSQVQGHTEAFF
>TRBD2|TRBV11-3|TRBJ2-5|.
TGTGCCAGCAGCTCGCGACTAGCGGGGACCCAAGAGACCCAGTACTTC
CASSSRLAGTQETQYF
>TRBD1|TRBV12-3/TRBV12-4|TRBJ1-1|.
TGTGCCAGCAGTTGGACAGGGGGCCGGGCTTTCTTT
CASSWTGGRAFF
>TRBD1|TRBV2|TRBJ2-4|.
TGTGCCACTCAACCCACAGGGGGAAGCATTCAGTACTTC
CATQPTGGSIQYF
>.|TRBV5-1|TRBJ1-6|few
TGCGCCAGCAGCTTGGAAGGGGATAATTCACCCCTCCACTTT
CASSLEGDNSPLHF
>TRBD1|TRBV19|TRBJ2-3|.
TGTGCCAGTAGTCATGGACAGGGGGTTGCAGATACGCAGTATTTT
CASSHGQGVADTQYF
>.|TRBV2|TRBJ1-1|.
TGTGCCAGCAGTGAAGCCCCTCGGCAGGCATCGTTGGCTTTCTTT
CASSEAPRQASLAFF
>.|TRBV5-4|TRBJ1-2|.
TGTGCCAGCAGCTTCTCTCGCGACTATGGCTACACCTTC
CASSFSRDYGYTF
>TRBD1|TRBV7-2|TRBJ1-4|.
TGTGCCAGCAGTCGGCCGGGACAGGGAGAAAAACTGTTTTTT
CASSRPGQGEKLFF
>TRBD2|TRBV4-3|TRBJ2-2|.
TGCGCCAGCAGCCAAGAGGGGGGGGTCGGGGAGCTGTTTTTT
CASSQEGGVGELFF
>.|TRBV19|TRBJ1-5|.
TGTGCCAGTATGAGTTTTGGTAGACAGCCCCAGCATTTT
CASMSFGRQPQHF
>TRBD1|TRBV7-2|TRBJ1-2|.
TGTGCCAGCAGAGAGGGACAGGTGGATGGCTACACCTTC
CASREGQVDGYTF
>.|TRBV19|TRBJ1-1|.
TGTGCCAGTAGTAACCTCGAGCAGGGAAAGACTGAAGCTTTCTTT
CASSNLEQGKTEAFF
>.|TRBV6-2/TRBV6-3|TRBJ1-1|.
TGTGCCAGCAGTTATCGGTACACTGAAGCTTTCTTT
CASSYRYTEAFF
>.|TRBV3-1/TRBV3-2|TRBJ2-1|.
TGTGCCAGCAGCCAAGGAGGCTACAATGAGCAGTTCTTC
CASSQGGYNEQFF
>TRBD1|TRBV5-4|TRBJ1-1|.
TGTGCCAGCAACACCCCAGGGGGTTCGATTGTGGAAGCTTTCTTT
CASNTPGGSIVEAFF
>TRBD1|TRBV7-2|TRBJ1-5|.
TGTGCCAGCAGCTTAATATCGGGACAGGGAGATCAGCCCCAGCATTTT
CASSLISGQGDQPQHF
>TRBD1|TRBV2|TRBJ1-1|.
TGTGCCAGCAGTTACAACGTGGGACAGCTTGAAGCTTTCTTT
CASSYNVGQLEAFF
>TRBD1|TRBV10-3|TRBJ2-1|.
TGTGCCATCGGCTCCCGGGACAGAGAATACAATGAGCAGTTCTTC
CAIGSRDREYNEQFF
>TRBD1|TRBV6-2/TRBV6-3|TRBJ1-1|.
TGTGTCAGCAGTTATAGGTTTAGTCGGGGGACAGGGGGAAGACCGGACACTGAAGCTTTCTTT
CVSSYRFSRGTGGRPDTEAFF
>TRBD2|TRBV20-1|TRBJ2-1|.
TGCAGTGCTAGTGGTCGGGAGGGAGGAGGCGATGAGCAGTTCTTC
CSASGREGGGDEQFF
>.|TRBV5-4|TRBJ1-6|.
TGTGCCAGCACACGTCGGGGGGCAAACTCCTATAATTCACCCCTCCACTTT
CASTRRGANSYNSPLHF
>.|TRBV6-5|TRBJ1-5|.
TGTGCCAGTCGGGGGGGGTTGGGCAATCAGCCCCAGCATTTT
CASRGGLGNQPQHF
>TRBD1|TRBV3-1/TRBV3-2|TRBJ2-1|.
TGTGCCAGCAGACTCTCACAGGGGACCTACAATGAGCAGTTCTTC
CASRLSQGTYNEQFF
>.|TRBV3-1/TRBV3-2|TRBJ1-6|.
TGTGCCAGCAGGTCGGGGGATAATTCACCCCTCCACTTT
CASRSGDNSPLHF
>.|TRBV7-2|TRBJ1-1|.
TGTGCCAGCAGCTCCACTGGGGGTAGCGGGAACACTGAAGCTTTCTTT
CASSSTGGSGNTEAFF
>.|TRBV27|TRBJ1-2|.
TGTGCCAGCAGTTTCGGCTTCGCCGGGGGCTACACCTTC
CASSFGFAGGYTF
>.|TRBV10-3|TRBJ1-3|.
TGTGCCATCAGTGAGTCCTCTCGGGGGTTGGCTGGAAACACCATATATTTT
CAISESSRGLAGNTIYF
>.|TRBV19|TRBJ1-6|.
TGTGCCAGTAGTATAGGGGAACCGGGAAATTCACCCCTCCACTTT
CASSIGEPGNSPLHF
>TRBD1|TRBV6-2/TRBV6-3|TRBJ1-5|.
TGTGCCAGCAGTTACAGAGGGGGCGGGCAGCCCCAGCATTTT
CASSYRGGGQPQHF
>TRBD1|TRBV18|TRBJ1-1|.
TGTGCCAGCTCACAAGGGCAGGGGGACACTGAAGCTTTCTTT
CASSQGQGDTEAFF
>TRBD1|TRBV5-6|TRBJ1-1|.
TGTGCCAGCAGCCGGACAGGGGTAACTGAAGCTTTCTTT
CASSRTGVTEAFF
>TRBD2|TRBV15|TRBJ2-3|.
TGTGCCACCAGCAGAACCCCCGGGGGGAGTGGGGCAGATACGCAGTATTTT
CATSRTPGGSGADTQYF
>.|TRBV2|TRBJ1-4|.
TGTGCCAGCAGGGGCAGAACTAATGAAAAACTGTTTTTT
CASRGRTNEKLFF
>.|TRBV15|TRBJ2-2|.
TGTGCCACCAGCAATCAACAGGGACAACGGGACCCCGGGGAGCTGTTTTTT
CATSNQQGQRDPGELFF
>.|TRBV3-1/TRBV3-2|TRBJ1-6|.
TGTGCCAGCAGCCAGAGTACCCCCAGGAATTCACCCCTCCACTTT
CASSQSTPRNSPLHF
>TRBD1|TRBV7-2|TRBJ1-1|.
TGTGCCAGCAGCTGGGGACAGGGGGCGAGCACTGAAGCTTTCTTT
CASSWGQGASTEAFF
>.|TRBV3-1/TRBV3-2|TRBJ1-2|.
TGTGCCAGCAGCCAAGGTTCAGCGTCCTATGGCTACACCTTC
CASSQGSASYGYTF
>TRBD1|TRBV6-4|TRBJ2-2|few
TGTGCCAGCAGTGACACAGACAGGGGAATCGCCGGGGAGCTGTTTTTT
CASSDTDRGIAGELFF
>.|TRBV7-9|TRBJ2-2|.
TGTGCCAGCAGCTTAAGCCTAGCCGTCGTAGCCCGCACCGGGGAGCTGTTTTTT
CASSLSLAVVARTGELFF